This TCR beta chain emerged from a study of shared clonotypes between healthy human individuals. Overall study: The study used three CD4 naive, three CD4 memory, two CD8 naive and one CD8 memory plate per donor. Study-wide results and limits: Generally, naive subsets (rather than memory subsets) showed larger estimated richness. What rarefaction showed was incomplete sorted-subset sequencing despite large depth. Non-shared clonotypes were found to have lower generation probabilities than the clonotypes that were shared by all four of the sorted-subset donors.

The assay was immunoSEQ multiplex PCR, and TCRdb's table has in-frame clones only and misses some. The sample contains about 580,000 clones, 95% to 98% of which appear only once. With 11 bases removed from V and 7 bases from J, the gap between germline ends came to 17 bases. Germline values: CDR1 SNHLY, CDR2 FYNNEI. The CDR3 extends over 12 amino acids. CD45RO-negative cells were positively selected for CCR7, leaving out terminally differentiated effector memory CD45RA+ cells. This clone showed up just once. The antigen remains undetermined. This chain links TRBV2 with TRBJ1-2; D is undetermined. The sequenced material came from naive CD8+ T cells sorted from blood. The sequence derives from a man aged 25 to 40 in good health. The CDR3 spells CAPFGDRGGYTF. The CDR3 region has the DNA TGTGCCCCGTTCGGGGATCGCGGTGGCTACACCTTC.